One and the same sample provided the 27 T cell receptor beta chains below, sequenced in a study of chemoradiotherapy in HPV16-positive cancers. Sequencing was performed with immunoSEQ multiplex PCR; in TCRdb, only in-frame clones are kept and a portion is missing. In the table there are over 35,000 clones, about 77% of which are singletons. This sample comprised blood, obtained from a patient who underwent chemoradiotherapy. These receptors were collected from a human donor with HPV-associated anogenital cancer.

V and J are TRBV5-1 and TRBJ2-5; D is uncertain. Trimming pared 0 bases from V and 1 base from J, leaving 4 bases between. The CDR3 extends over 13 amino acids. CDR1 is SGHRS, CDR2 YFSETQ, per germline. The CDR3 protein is CASSLAFQETQYF. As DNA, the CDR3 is TGCGCCAGCAGCTTGGCTTTCCAAGAGACCCAGTACTTC.

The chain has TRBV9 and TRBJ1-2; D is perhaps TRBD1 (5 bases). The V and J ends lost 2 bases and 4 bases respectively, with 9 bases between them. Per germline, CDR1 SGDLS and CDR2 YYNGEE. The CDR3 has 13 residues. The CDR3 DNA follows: TGTGCCAGCAGCGTCCAGACAGCCTATGGCTACACCTTC. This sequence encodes CASSVQTAYGYTF.

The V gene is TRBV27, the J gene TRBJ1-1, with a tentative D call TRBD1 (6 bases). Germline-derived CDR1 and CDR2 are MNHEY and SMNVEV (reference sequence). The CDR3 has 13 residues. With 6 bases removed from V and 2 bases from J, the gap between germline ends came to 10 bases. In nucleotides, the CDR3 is TGTGCCAGCAGAGACAGGTTAAACACTGAAGCTTTCTTT. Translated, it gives CASRDRLNTEAFF.

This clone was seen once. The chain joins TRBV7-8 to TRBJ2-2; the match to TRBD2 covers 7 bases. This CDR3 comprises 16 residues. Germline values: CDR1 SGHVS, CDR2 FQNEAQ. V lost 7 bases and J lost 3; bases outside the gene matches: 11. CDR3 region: CASNKDKRGYTGELFF. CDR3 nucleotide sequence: TGTGCCAGCAACAAGGACAAGCGGGGATACACCGGGGAGCTGTTTTTT.

CDR3 residues: CASSLSDTQYF. CDR3 DNA sequence: TGTGCCAGCAGCCTCTCAGATACGCAGTATTTT. The chain links TRBV7-2 to TRBJ2-3, with unresolved D. Germline lookup yields CDR1 SGHTA and CDR2 FQGNSA. The CDR3 is 11 amino acids. The V end lost 5 bases, the J end lost 4 bases, and 4 bases lay between the germline ends.

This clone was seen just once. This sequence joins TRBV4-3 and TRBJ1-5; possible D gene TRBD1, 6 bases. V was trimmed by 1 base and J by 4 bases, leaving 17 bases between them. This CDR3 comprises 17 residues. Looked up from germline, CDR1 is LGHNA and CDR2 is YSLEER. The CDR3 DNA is TGCGCCAGCAGCCAAGGGCCCCAGGGGCAGGGTAATCAGCCCCAGCATTTT. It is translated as CASSQGPQGQGNQPQHF.

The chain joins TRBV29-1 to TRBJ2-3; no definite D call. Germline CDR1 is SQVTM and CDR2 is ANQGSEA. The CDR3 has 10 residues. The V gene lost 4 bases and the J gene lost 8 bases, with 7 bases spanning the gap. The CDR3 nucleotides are TGCAGCGTTGGCGGAACTACGCAGTATTTT. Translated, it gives CSVGGTTQYF.

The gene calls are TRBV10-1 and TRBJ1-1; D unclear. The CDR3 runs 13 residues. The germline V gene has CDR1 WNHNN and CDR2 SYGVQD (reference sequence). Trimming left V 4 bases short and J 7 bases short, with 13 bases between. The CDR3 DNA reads TGCGCCAGCAGTGGGAGCTGGGGTGATGAAGCTTTCTTT. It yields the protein CASSGSWGDEAFF.

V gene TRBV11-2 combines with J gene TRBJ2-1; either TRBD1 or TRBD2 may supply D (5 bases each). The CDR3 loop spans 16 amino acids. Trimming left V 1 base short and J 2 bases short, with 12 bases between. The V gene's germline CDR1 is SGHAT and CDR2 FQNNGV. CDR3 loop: CASSLGGSGPYNEQFF. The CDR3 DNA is TGTGCCAGCAGCTTAGGGGGGTCGGGACCCTACAATGAGCAGTTCTTC.

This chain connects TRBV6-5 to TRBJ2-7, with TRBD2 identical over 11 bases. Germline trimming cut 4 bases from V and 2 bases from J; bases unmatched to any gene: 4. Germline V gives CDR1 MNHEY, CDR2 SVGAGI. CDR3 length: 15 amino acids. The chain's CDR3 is CASSSPSGGTYEQYF. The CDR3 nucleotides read TGTGCCAGCAGTTCACCTAGCGGGGGGACCTACGAGCAGTACTTC.

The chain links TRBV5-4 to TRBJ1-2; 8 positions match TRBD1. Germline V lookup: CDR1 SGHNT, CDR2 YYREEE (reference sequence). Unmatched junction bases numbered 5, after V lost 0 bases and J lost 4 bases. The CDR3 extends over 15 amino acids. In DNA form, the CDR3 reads TGTGCCAGCAGCTTGGAGGCAGGGGGCGGCTATGGCTACACCTTC. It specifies CASSLEAGGGYGYTF.

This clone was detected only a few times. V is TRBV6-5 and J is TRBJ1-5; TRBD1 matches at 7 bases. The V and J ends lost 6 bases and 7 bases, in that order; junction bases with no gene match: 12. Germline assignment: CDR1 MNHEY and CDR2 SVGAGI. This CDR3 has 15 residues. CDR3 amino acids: CASSRGQRMGQPQHF. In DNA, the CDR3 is TGTGCCAGCAGCAGGGGACAGCGTATGGGGCAGCCCCAGCATTTT.

The CDR3 nucleotides read TGTGCCAGCAGTTACTTTTTTTTCGACAGACCCGACGGCTACACCTTC. Translated: CASSYFFFDRPDGYTF. The J gene is TRBJ1-2, the V gene TRBV6-5, with D possibly TRBD1 on 5 matching bases. CDR3 length equals 16 residues. Germline V gene data show CDR1 as MNHEY and CDR2 as SVGAGI. V was cut by 1 base and J by 8 bases, with 20 bases left in between.

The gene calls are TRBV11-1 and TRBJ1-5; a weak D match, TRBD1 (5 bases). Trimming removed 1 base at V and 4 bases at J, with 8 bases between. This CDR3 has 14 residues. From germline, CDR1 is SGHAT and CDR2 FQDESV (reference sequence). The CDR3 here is CASSLEGPNQPQHF. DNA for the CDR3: TGTGCCAGCAGCTTAGAGGGACCGAATCAGCCCCAGCATTTT.

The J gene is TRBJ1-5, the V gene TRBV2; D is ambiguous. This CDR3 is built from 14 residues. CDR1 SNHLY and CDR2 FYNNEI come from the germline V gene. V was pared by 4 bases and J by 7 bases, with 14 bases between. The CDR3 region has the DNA TGTGCCAGCAGTGGCCCCAGCGGTGGGCAGCCCCAGCATTTT. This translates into CASSGPSGGQPQHF. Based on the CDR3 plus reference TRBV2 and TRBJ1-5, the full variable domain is EPEVTQTPSHQVTQMGQEVILRCVPISNHLYFYWYRQILGQKVEFLVSFYNNEISEKSEIFDDQFSVERPDGSNFTLKIRSTKLEDSAMYFCASSGPSGGQPQHFGDGTRLSIL.

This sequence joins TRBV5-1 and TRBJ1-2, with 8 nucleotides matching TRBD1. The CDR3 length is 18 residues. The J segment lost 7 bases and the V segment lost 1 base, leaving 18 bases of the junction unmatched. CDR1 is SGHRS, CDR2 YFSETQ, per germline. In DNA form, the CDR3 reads TGCGCCAGCAGCTTGTCTCCAGACGGGACAGGCAAAGGTAGTGGCTACACCTTC. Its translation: CASSLSPDGTGKGSGYTF.

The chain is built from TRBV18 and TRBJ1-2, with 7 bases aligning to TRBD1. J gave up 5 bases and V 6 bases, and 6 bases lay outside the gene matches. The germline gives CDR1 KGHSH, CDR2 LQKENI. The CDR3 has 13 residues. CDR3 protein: CASSPGQPYGYTF. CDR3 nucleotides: TGTGCCAGCTCGCCGGGACAGCCTTATGGCTACACCTTC.

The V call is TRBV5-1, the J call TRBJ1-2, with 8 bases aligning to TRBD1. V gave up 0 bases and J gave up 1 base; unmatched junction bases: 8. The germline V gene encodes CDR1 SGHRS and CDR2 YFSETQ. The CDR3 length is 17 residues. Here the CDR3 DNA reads TGCGCCAGCAGCTTGGGGGACAGGTTGATCAGTAACTATGGCTACACCTTC. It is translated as CASSLGDRLISNYGYTF.

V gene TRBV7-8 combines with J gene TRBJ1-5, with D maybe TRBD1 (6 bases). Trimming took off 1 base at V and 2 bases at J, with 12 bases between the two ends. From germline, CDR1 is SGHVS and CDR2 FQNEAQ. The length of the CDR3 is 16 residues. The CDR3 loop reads CASSLGTGAGNQPQHF. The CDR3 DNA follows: TGTGCCAGCAGCTTAGGAACGGGGGCGGGCAATCAGCCCCAGCATTTT.

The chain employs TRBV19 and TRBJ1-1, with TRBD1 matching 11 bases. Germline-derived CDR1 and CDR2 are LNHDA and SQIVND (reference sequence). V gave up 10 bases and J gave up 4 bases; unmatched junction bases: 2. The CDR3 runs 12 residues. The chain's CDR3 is CAIGQGATEAFF. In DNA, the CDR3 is TGTGCCATAGGACAGGGGGCCACTGAAGCTTTCTTT.

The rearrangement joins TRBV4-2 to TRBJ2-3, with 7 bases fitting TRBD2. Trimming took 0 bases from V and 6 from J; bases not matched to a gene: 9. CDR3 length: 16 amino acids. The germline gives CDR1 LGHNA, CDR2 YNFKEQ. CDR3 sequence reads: CASSQDNPGGGDTQYF. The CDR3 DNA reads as TGTGCCAGCAGCCAAGATAATCCGGGGGGAGGGGATACGCAGTATTTT.

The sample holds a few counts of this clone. CDR3 loop: CASTSGFAGNSPLHF. CDR3 DNA sequence: TGTGCCAGCACCTCGGGCTTCGCGGGTAATTCACCCCTCCACTTT. The chain combines TRBV5-8 with TRBJ1-6; no firm D call. The CDR3 has 15 amino acids. CDR1 and CDR2 from the germline V gene are SGHTS and YDEGEE. V lost 6 bases and J 6 bases, leaving 16 bases between the germline ends.

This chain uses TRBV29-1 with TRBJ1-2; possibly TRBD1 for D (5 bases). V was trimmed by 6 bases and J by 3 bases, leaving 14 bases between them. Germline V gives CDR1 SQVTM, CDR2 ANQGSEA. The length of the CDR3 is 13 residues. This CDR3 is CSVASRTYYGYTF. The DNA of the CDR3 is TGCAGCGTCGCTTCTAGGACATACTATGGCTACACCTTC.

CDR3 loop: CASSLGQGYTGELFF. In nucleotides, the CDR3 is TGTGCCAGCTCGCTTGGACAGGGGTACACCGGGGAGCTGTTTTTT. The chain links TRBV18 to TRBJ2-2; 9 bases fit TRBD1. The CDR3 runs to 15 residues. The germline CDR1 and CDR2 sequences are KGHSH and LQKENI. V shed 6 bases, J shed 3 bases, and the junction held 5 bases outside the gene matches.

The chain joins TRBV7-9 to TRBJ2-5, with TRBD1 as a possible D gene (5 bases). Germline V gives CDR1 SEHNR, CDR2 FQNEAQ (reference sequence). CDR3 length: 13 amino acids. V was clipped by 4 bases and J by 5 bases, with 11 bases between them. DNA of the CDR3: TGTGCCAGCAGCTGGGGCTTGAAGGAGACCCAGTACTTC. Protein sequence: CASSWGLKETQYF.

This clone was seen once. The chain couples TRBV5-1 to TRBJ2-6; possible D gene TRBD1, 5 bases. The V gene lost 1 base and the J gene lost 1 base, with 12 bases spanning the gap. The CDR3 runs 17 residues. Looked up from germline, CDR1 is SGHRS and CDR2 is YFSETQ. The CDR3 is CASSLPGPGSGANVLTF. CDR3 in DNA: TGCGCCAGCAGCTTGCCCGGTCCAGGGTCTGGGGCCAACGTCCTGACTTTC.

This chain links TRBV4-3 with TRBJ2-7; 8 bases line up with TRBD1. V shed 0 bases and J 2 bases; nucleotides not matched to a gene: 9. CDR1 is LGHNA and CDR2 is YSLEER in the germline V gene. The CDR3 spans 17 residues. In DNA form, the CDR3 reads TGCGCCAGCAGCCAAGAGCCGGGACAGGTAAGGGCCTACGAGCAGTACTTC. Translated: CASSQEPGQVRAYEQYF.